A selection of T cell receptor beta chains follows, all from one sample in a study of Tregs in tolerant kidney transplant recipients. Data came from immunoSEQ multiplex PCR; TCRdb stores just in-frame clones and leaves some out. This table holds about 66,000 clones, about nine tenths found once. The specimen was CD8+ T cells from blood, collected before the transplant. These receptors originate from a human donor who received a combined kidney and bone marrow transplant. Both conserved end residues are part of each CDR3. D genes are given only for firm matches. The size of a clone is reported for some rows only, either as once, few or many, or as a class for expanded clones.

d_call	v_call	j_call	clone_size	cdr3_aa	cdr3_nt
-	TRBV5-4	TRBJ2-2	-	CASNIWASNPGELFF	TGTGCCAGCAACATTTGGGCCTCTAACCCCGGGGAGCTGTTTTTT
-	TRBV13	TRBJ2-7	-	CASSLGQGDEQYF	TGTGCCAGCAGCTTAGGCCAGGGTGACGAGCAGTACTTC
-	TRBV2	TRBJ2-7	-	CASSEWGGASYEQYF	TGTGCCAGCAGTGAATGGGGGGGGGCCTCCTACGAGCAGTACTTC
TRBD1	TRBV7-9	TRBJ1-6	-	CASRTGVNSPLHF	TGTGCCAGCAGGACAGGGGTTAATTCCCCCCTCCACTTT
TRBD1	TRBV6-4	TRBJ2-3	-	CASSEAGGTDTQYF	TGTGCCAGCAGTGAGGCAGGGGGAACAGATACGCAGTATTTT
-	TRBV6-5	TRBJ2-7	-	CASSYSVGLAIYEQYF	TGTGCCAGCAGTTACTCAGTCGGGCTAGCCATCTACGAGCAGTACTTC
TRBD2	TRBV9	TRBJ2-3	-	CASSVSAGEVDTQYF	TGTGCCAGCAGCGTATCAGCGGGAGAAGTAGATACGCAGTATTTT
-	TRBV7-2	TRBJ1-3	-	CASSSLAGQLSGNTIYF	TGTGCCAGCAGCTCCCTGGCGGGCCAGCTCTCTGGAAACACCATATATTTT
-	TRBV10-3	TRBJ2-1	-	CAISGRDSHEQFF	TGTGCCATCAGTGGGCGAGACTCACATGAGCAGTTCTTC
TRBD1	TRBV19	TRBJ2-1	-	CASSIGTGGSYNEQFF	TGTGCCAGTAGTATAGGTACAGGGGGCTCCTACAATGAGCAGTTCTTC
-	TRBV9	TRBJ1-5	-	CASSVGGQNQPQHF	TGTGCCAGCAGCGTAGGGGGCCAAAATCAGCCCCAGCATTTT
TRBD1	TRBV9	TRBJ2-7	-	CASSEGQGGSYEQYF	TGTGCCAGCAGCGAGGGACAGGGGGGGTCCTACGAGCAGTACTTC
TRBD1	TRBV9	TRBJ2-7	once	CASSSGTATTYEQYF	TGTGCCAGCAGCTCCGGGACAGCCACCACCTACGAGCAGTACTTC
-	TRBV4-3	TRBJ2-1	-	CASSHRGGGRPQFF	TGCGCCAGCAGCCATAGGGGGGGAGGCCGGCCGCAGTTCTTC
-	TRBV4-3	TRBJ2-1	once	CASSQSSYNEQFF	TGCGCCAGCAGCCAGTCTTCTTACAATGAGCAGTTCTTC
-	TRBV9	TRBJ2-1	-	CASSEGGGSYNEQFF	TGTGCCAGCAGCGAGGGGGGGGGTTCCTACAATGAGCAGTTCTTC
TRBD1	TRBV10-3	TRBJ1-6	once	CAISEEDRRHSPLHF	TGTGCCATCAGTGAAGAGGACAGGAGGCATTCCCCCCTCCACTTT
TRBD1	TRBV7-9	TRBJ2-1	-	CASSFVTGGIYNEQFF	TGTGCCAGCAGCTTCGTGACAGGGGGAATCTACAATGAGCAGTTCTTC
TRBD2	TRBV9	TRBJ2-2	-	CASSVGGTSAGELFF	TGTGCCAGCAGCGTAGGGGGGACTAGCGCCGGGGAGCTGTTTTTT
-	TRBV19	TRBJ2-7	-	CASSIEAFYEQYF	TGTGCCAGTAGTATAGAGGCATTCTACGAGCAGTACTTC
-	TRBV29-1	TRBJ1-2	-	CSVEDLEGAYGYTF	TGCAGCGTTGAAGATCTCGAGGGAGCCTATGGCTACACCTTC
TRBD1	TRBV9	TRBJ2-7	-	CASSVGTGDYEQYF	TGTGCCAGCAGCGTAGGAACAGGGGACTACGAGCAGTACTTC
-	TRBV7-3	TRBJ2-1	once	CASSLGGGGLTYNEQFF	TGTGCCAGCAGTTTAGGGGGAGGGGGGCTGACTTACAATGAGCAGTTCTTC
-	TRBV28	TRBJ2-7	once	CASSDGPEGSYEQYF	TGTGCCAGCAGTGATGGGCCCGAAGGTTCCTACGAGCAGTACTTC
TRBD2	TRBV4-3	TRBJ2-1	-	CASSPTTSGGPYNEQFF	TGCGCCAGCAGCCCAACGACTAGCGGGGGACCATACAATGAGCAGTTCTTC
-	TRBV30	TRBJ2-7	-	CAWDGPGQASYEQYF	TGTGCCTGGGACGGACCGGGACAAGCCTCCTACGAGCAGTACTTC
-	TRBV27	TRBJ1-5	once	CASRKLNRDTHQPQHF	TGTGCCAGCAGAAAATTAAACCGGGACACCCATCAGCCCCAGCATTTT
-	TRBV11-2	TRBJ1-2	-	CASNDQGGGYTF	TGTGCCAGCAACGATCAGGGAGGCGGCTACACCTTC
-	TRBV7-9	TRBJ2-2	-	CASSPGGGELFF	TGTGCCAGCAGCCCCGGAGGTGGGGAGCTGTTTTTT
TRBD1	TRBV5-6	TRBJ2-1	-	CASSQGDREPYEQFF	TGTGCCAGCAGCCAAGGGGACAGGGAGCCATATGAGCAGTTCTTC
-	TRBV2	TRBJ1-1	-	CASSEGGTEAFF	TGTGCCAGCAGCGAGGGTGGCACTGAAGCTTTCTTT
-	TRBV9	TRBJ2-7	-	CASSVSKERPLYEQYF	TGTGCCAGCAGCGTATCCAAGGAGCGGCCCCTCTACGAGCAGTACTTC
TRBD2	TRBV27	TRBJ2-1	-	CASSSVTTSGETPQFF	TGTGCCAGCAGTTCAGTCACGACTAGCGGGGAGACACCGCAGTTCTTC
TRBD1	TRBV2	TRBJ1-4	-	CASRGFIQGMGEKLFF	TGTGCCAGCAGGGGTTTTATACAGGGGATGGGTGAAAAACTGTTTTTT
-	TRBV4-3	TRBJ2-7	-	CASSELAGSYEQYF	TGCGCCAGCAGCGAACTGGCGGGGAGCTACGAGCAGTACTTC
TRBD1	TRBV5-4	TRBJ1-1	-	CASSLTLQGQRVDTEAFF	TGTGCCAGCAGCTTGACTCTACAGGGGCAAAGGGTGGACACTGAAGCTTTCTTT
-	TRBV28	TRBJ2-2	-	CASLAGTGELFF	TGTGCCAGCCTGGCGGGCACCGGGGAGCTGTTTTTT
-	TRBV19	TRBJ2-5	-	CASSIAQGGLETQYF	TGTGCCAGTAGTATCGCCCAGGGGGGATTGGAGACCCAGTACTTC
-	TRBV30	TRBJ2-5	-	CAYRDTGSETQYF	TGTGCCTACAGGGACACCGGATCTGAGACCCAGTACTTC
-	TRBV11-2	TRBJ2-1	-	CASSPGGNEQFF	TGTGCCAGCAGCCCCGGCGGCAATGAGCAGTTCTTC
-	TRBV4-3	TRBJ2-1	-	CASSLWTGYEQFF	TGCGCCAGCAGCCTCTGGACTGGATATGAGCAGTTCTTC
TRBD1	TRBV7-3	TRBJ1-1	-	CASSPGGPEAFF	TGTGCCAGCAGCCCAGGGGGCCCTGAAGCTTTCTTT